This T cell receptor beta chain is drawn from a study of CD8+ T cells in alopecia areata. cDNA prepared by RNA extraction and subsequent reverse transcription served as the template for sequencing. Clones were read by immunoSEQ multiplex PCR, and TCRdb kept only the in-frame ones, dropping some. The sample yields 150,000 to 200,000 clones, 51% seen once. Germline V gives CDR1 SGHRS, CDR2 YFSETQ. V was clipped by 4 bases and J by 5 bases, with 7 bases between them. This CDR3 spans 12 amino acids. Treatment of the sample: oral pan-JAK inhibitor, 5-10 mg twice daily. The rearrangement uses TRBV5-1 and TRBJ2-1; D ambiguous. This clonotype was obtained from a human donor with alopecia areata. Here the sequenced sample was CD8+ T cells sorted from blood, taken at approximately week 52, from a patient treated with tofacitinib. This CDR3 reads CASSPLNNEQFF. In DNA form, the CDR3 reads TGCGCCAGCAGCCCATTAAACAATGAGCAGTTCTTC. Together with reference TRBV5-1 and TRBJ2-1, the CDR3 gives the full variable domain: KAGVTQTPRYLIKTRGQQVTLSCSPISGHRSVSWYQQTPGQGLQFLFEYFSETQRNKGNFPGRFSGRQFSNSRSEMNVSTLELGDSALYLCASSPLNNEQFFGPGTRLTVL.